What follows are 7 T cell receptor beta chains derived from one specimen sequenced in a study of radiation and T cells in renal cell carcinoma. The time point was: blood 2 weeks post-SBRT. As to treatment: 15 Gy SBRT to primary tumor, nephrectomy 4 weeks later. Repertoires were generated with immunoSEQ multiplex PCR, while TCRdb's copy carries only in-frame clones and drops some. The sample consists of more than 65,000 clones, approximately 83% of them appearing once. Here the sequenced sample was blood, taken from a patient whose treatment included radiotherapy and nephrectomy. The receptors were sampled from a woman aged 45-65 years with renal cell carcinoma.

The chain combines TRBV13 with TRBJ1-6; weak D call: TRBD1 (5 bases). Germline V lookup: CDR1 PRHDT, CDR2 FYEKMQ (reference sequence). The CDR3 is made up of 20 amino acids. V was trimmed by 2 bases and J by 1 base, leaving 21 bases between them. CDR3 DNA sequence: TGTGCCAGCAGCTTATTCGGGGGGTCTGGGTCAAATTCCTATAATTCACCCCTCCACTTT. Protein: CASSLFGGSGSNSYNSPLHF.

This chain joins TRBV19 and TRBJ1-5, with D possibly TRBD1 on 5 matching bases. The CDR3 consists of 15 residues. V was pared by 3 bases and J by 1 base, with 10 bases between. The germline CDR1 and CDR2 sequences are LNHDA and SQIVND (reference sequence). As DNA, the CDR3 is TGTGCCAGTAGTATTAGCGGGGGGAGCAATCAGCCCCAGCATTTT. This encodes CASSISGGSNQPQHF.

The rearrangement joins TRBV5-1 to TRBJ2-7; 10 positions agree with TRBD2. The CDR3 totals 16 residues. The germline CDR1 and CDR2 sequences are SGHRS and YFSETQ. J was trimmed by 6 bases and V by 4 bases; bases with no gene match: 13. CDR3 nucleotide sequence: TGCGCCAGCAGCCGAGGAAGTAGCGGGGGGACTGGCGAGCAGTACTTC. Translating it yields CASSRGSSGGTGEQYF. Drawing the rest from reference TRBV5-1 and TRBJ2-7, the complete variable domain is KAGVTQTPRYLIKTRGQQVTLSCSPISGHRSVSWYQQTPGQGLQFLFEYFSETQRNKGNFPGRFSGRQFSNSRSEMNVSTLELGDSALYLCASSRGSSGGTGEQYFGPGTRLTVT.

The V call is TRBV7-8, the J call TRBJ2-3; tentatively, D is TRBD1 or TRBD2 (5 bases each). Trimming took 0 bases from V and 0 from J, leaving 10 bases between them. Per the germline V gene, CDR1 is SGHVS and CDR2 is FQNEAQ. The CDR3 consists of 16 residues. This chain's CDR3 is CASSLARAGSTDTQYF. The CDR3 coding sequence is TGTGCCAGCAGCTTAGCGCGGGCAGGGAGCACAGATACGCAGTATTTT.

The CDR3 spells CASSLAGTSDYNEQFF. DNA for the CDR3: TGTGCCAGCAGCTTGGCCGGGACTAGCGACTACAATGAGCAGTTCTTC. J is TRBJ2-1 and V is TRBV11-3, with 10 bases fitting TRBD2. V lost 3 bases to trimming and J lost 3 bases; unmatched junction nucleotides: 5. The CDR3 totals 16 residues. CDR1 is SGHNT, CDR2 YENEEA, per germline.

The rearrangement links TRBV5-4 to TRBJ2-5; D unresolved. CDR3 length: 15 amino acids. V was shortened by 1 base and J by 5 bases, with 15 bases between the two germline ends. Germline CDR1 is SGHNT and CDR2 is YYREEE (reference sequence). The DNA of the CDR3 is TGTGCCAGCAGCTTGTCGCGTGGCGGTCGGGAGACCCAGTACTTC. Protein sequence: CASSLSRGGRETQYF.

This chain connects TRBV7-2 to TRBJ2-3, with no clear D. Germline V gives CDR1 SGHTA, CDR2 FQGNSA. The CDR3 length is 13 residues. The V end was cut by 0 bases, the J end by 4 bases, with 5 bases between. In DNA form, the CDR3 reads TGTGCCAGCAGCTTAGCAGGCCCAGATACGCAGTATTTT. Its translation is CASSLAGPDTQYF.